Sequencing of this T cell receptor (beta chain) was carried out in a study of blood T cell repertoires in COVID-19. Study overall: Samples came from the United States, Italy and Spain, spanning acute and convalescent COVID-19.

Source study methods: Reference gene primer amplification in the assay estimated nucleated cell counts. TCRdb keeps only in-frame clones here, not all; method: immunoSEQ multiplex PCR. D and trimming were read from the DNA, whereas the V and J calls and clone size are those reported in that table. The sample records over 150,000 clones, about 85% being singletons. Germline assignment: CDR1 SGHRS and CDR2 YFSETQ. The CDR3 has 15 residues. V shed 1 base and J 4 bases; nucleotides not matched to a gene: 6. Sequencing was carried out using peripheral blood. The chain has TRBV5-1 and TRBJ2-5, with TRBD1 matching 8 bases. The source of this sequence is a man aged 55 to 70 with COVID-19, enrolled during active disease. CDR3 sequence reads: CASSLSQGGLETQYF. The CDR3 DNA is TGCGCCAGCAGCTTGTCACAGGGGGGTTTAGAGACCCAGTACTTC.